Shown below are 26 T cell receptor beta chains from a single sample sequenced in a study of control samples from healthy donors and cancer patients. Generated by immunoSEQ multiplex PCR, the TCRdb table keeps only in-frame clones and is missing some. The sample consists of 90,000 to 150,000 clones, roughly nine tenths of them appearing once. Sequencing used blood. These receptors were collected from a woman between 18 and 29 years old in good health.

The V call is TRBV12-3 or TRBV12-4, the J call TRBJ1-1; TRBD1 might be the D (5 bases). The length of the CDR3 is 12 residues. Trimming left V 2 bases short and J 5 bases short, with 6 bases between. CDR3 in DNA: TGTGCCAGCAGTTTACAGGGTACTGAAGCTTTCTTT. Protein sequence: CASSLQGTEAFF.

V and J are TRBV5-6 and TRBJ2-7; D is unclear. CDR3 length: 16 residues. Trimming removed 2 bases at V and 0 bases at J, with 15 bases between. The germline gives CDR1 SGHDT, CDR2 YYEEEE. The chain's CDR3 is CASSLFYGGRSYEQYF. For the CDR3, the DNA is TGTGCCAGCAGCTTATTCTACGGCGGTCGCTCCTACGAGCAGTACTTC. Based on the CDR3 plus reference TRBV5-6 and TRBJ2-7, the full variable domain is DAGVTQSPTHLIKTRGQQVTLRCSPKSGHDTVSWYQQALGQGPQFIFQYYEEEERQRGNFPDRFSGHQFPNYSSELNVNALLLGDSALYLCASSLFYGGRSYEQYFGPGTRLTVT.

This sequence joins TRBV28 and TRBJ2-3; 12 bases align to TRBD2. This CDR3 spans 21 amino acids. CDR1 and CDR2 from the germline V gene are MDHEN and SYDVKM. V dropped 4 bases and J dropped 0; count of bases not matched to a gene: 17. Here the CDR3 reads CASSYWKVFSLAGGSTDTQYF. Written as DNA, the CDR3 is TGTGCCAGCAGTTACTGGAAAGTCTTCTCACTAGCGGGGGGAAGCACAGATACGCAGTATTTT.

The V call is TRBV4-3, the J call TRBJ1-3, with 7 bases fitting TRBD1. The germline gives CDR1 LGHNA, CDR2 YSLEER. This CDR3 spans 14 amino acids. The V and J ends lost 3 bases and 2 bases, in that order; junction bases with no gene match: 1. In DNA form, the CDR3 reads TGCGCCAGCAGCCACGACAGGGCTGGAAACACCATATATTTT. This codes for CASSHDRAGNTIYF.

The gene calls are TRBV7-9 and TRBJ2-7; 10 nucleotides agree with TRBD2. The CDR3 contains 17 residues. Trimming removed 2 bases from V and 5 bases from J; junction bases left unmatched: 12. CDR1 is SEHNR and CDR2 is FQNEAQ in the germline V gene (reference sequence). The CDR3 reads CASSLSRGGTSVHEQYF. CDR3 DNA: TGTGCCAGCAGCTTATCCCGGGGGGGGACTAGCGTCCACGAGCAGTACTTC.

The V call is TRBV10-3, the J call TRBJ1-1, with a possible D match to TRBD1 (5 bases). The CDR3 has 16 amino acids. Trimming took 2 bases from V and 3 from J, leaving 16 bases between them. In germline, CDR1 is ENHRY, CDR2 SYGVKD. The chain's CDR3 is CAISELSDGTYTEAFF. CDR3 sequence (DNA): TGTGCCATCAGTGAGCTATCGGACGGGACGTACACTGAAGCTTTCTTT.

The rearrangement joins TRBV24-1 to TRBJ2-2, with a tentative D call TRBD1 (5 bases). CDR1 and CDR2 from the germline V gene are KGHDR and SFDVKD. The CDR3 consists of 14 residues. V was trimmed by 6 bases and J by 1 base, leaving 8 bases between them. The CDR3 region is CATSPGKNTGELFF. The DNA for the CDR3 is TGTGCCACCAGTCCAGGGAAGAACACCGGGGAGCTGTTTTTT.

The chain carries TRBV29-1 and TRBJ2-7; 8 bases map to TRBD1. The CDR3 runs 13 residues. Looked up from germline, CDR1 is SQVTM and CDR2 is ANQGSEA. V lost 1 base and J lost 3; bases outside the gene matches: 2. In nucleotides, the CDR3 is TGCAGCGTTGAAGGACAGGGGTACTACGAGCAGTACTTC. Translated, it gives CSVEGQGYYEQYF.

This sequence joins TRBV24-1 and TRBJ2-5, with D unclear. This CDR3 has 14 amino acids. Deletions cut 6 bases from V and 1 base from J, with 11 bases between. Germline-derived CDR1 and CDR2 are KGHDR and SFDVKD. The CDR3 protein is CATSPGFPQETQYF. The CDR3 region has the DNA TGTGCCACCAGTCCTGGGTTCCCCCAAGAGACCCAGTACTTC.

The V gene is TRBV5-1, the J gene TRBJ1-1, with 7 nucleotides matching TRBD1. J lost 3 bases, V lost 1 base, and 9 bases had no gene match. The CDR3 is 16 amino acids. Germline V gene sequence: CDR1 SGHRS, CDR2 YFSETQ. The DNA of the CDR3 is TGCGCCAGCAGCTTGCTTACTAGGGGGCTGGACACTGAAGCTTTCTTT. Its protein is CASSLLTRGLDTEAFF.

V and J are TRBV20-1 and TRBJ1-1; no clear D gene. The ends were cut back, 4 bases at V and 0 bases at J, with 3 bases in the middle. This CDR3 has 11 residues. Per the germline V gene, CDR1 is DFQATT and CDR2 is SNEGSKA (reference sequence). The CDR3 sequence: CSATVNTEAFF. The CDR3 DNA follows: TGCAGTGCTACGGTGAACACTGAAGCTTTCTTT.

The V gene is TRBV18, the J gene TRBJ2-1; D unresolved. The CDR3 length is 15 residues. With 2 bases removed from V and 0 bases from J, the gap between germline ends came to 8 bases. Germline V gives CDR1 KGHSH, CDR2 LQKENI. CDR3 DNA: TGTGCCAGCTCACCAGCGATCAGCTCCTACAATGAGCAGTTCTTC. It translates to CASSPAISSYNEQFF.

J is TRBJ2-3 and V is TRBV28; D might be TRBD2 (6 bases). Trimming removed 2 bases at V and 2 bases at J, with 11 bases between. Germline assignment: CDR1 MDHEN and CDR2 SYDVKM. CDR3 length: 15 amino acids. In DNA, the CDR3 is TGTGCCAGCAGTTTACGGGGCGGGATCACAGATACGCAGTATTTT. Its protein is CASSLRGGITDTQYF.

The chain is built from TRBV7-9 and TRBJ2-7; D remains ambiguous. In germline, CDR1 is SEHNR, CDR2 FQNEAQ (reference sequence). The germline V and J ends were trimmed by 1 base and 9 bases, with 13 bases remaining between them. The CDR3 contains 13 residues. Here the CDR3 reads CASSLGPDWGQYF. The CDR3 DNA reads as TGTGCCAGCAGCTTAGGCCCGGATTGGGGGCAGTACTTC.

The rearrangement uses TRBV29-1 and TRBJ1-4; D remains unclear. There are 13 residues in the CDR3. Trimming removed 4 bases at V and 4 bases at J, with 10 bases between. Germline CDR1 reads SQVTM; CDR2 reads ANQGSEA. The CDR3 is CSVALGNNEKLFF. CDR3 coding DNA: TGCAGCGTTGCGTTAGGTAATAATGAAAAACTGTTTTTT.

The chain combines TRBV29-1 with TRBJ2-5; D assignment may be TRBD1 or TRBD2 (5 bases each). The CDR3 loop spans 15 amino acids. Looked up from germline, CDR1 is SQVTM and CDR2 is ANQGSEA. V lost 3 bases, J lost 0 bases, and 14 bases lay in between. CDR3 residues: CSVDREFGYQETQYF. DNA for the CDR3: TGCAGCGTTGACAGGGAGTTTGGCTACCAAGAGACCCAGTACTTC.

The rearrangement uses TRBV20-1 and TRBJ1-1; D may be TRBD1 (5 bases). This CDR3 is built from 11 residues. Looked up from germline, CDR1 is DFQATT and CDR2 is SNEGSKA (reference sequence). CDR3 sequence: CRQRRGSEAFF. The CDR3 nucleotides read TGCAGGCAGCGAAGGGGCTCTGAAGCTTTCTTT.

V usage is TRBV5-4 and J usage is TRBJ2-7, with D possibly TRBD2 on 6 matching bases. CDR3 length equals 16 residues. With 4 bases removed from V and 2 bases from J, the gap between germline ends came to 19 bases. Germline V gives CDR1 SGHNT, CDR2 YYREEE (reference sequence). The CDR3 sequence is CASSTQNGGSPYEQYF. Written as DNA, the CDR3 is TGTGCCAGCAGCACCCAGAATGGAGGGTCGCCCTACGAGCAGTACTTC.

The genes are TRBV28 and TRBJ1-2; 8 positions agree with TRBD1. Per the germline V gene, CDR1 is MDHEN and CDR2 is SYDVKM. The CDR3 sequence is 15 residues long. The trim removed 5 bases at V and 6 bases at J, leaving 11 bases unmatched. This CDR3 is CASSPLDRVGDGYTF. CDR3 bases: TGTGCCAGCAGTCCCCTGGACAGGGTAGGGGATGGCTACACCTTC.

The gene calls are TRBV18 and TRBJ1-1; TRBD1 might be the D (5 bases). Germline CDR1 is KGHSH and CDR2 is LQKENI. Trimming pared 3 bases from V and 4 bases from J, leaving 9 bases between. The CDR3 sequence is 13 residues long. CDR3 DNA sequence: TGTGCCAGCTCACCTACAGGTACCACTGAAGCTTTCTTT. Its translation: CASSPTGTTEAFF.

The genes are TRBV28 and TRBJ2-7; TRBD1 matches at 10 bases. The CDR3 totals 14 residues. Germline lookup yields CDR1 MDHEN and CDR2 SYDVKM. Trimming at V came to 4 bases and at J to 3 bases, leaving 3 bases not matched to a gene. In DNA form, the CDR3 reads TGTGCCAGCAGTTCTAGGACAGGGGGCTACGAGCAGTACTTC. Its protein is CASSSRTGGYEQYF.

For the CDR3, the DNA is TGTGCCAGCAGCCGCCGGAGTACCTACACCTTC. Translating gives CASSRRSTYTF. The V call is TRBV6-2 or TRBV6-3, the J call TRBJ1-2; D is uncertain. The CDR3 is 11 residues long. Germline V CDR1 and CDR2: MNHEY, SVGEGT. V lost 6 bases to trimming and J lost 10 bases, with 12 bases between them.

The count of this clone is one. This chain joins TRBV28 and TRBJ2-3; D is perhaps TRBD1 (7 bases). V was trimmed by 6 bases and J by 4 bases, leaving 23 bases between them. The CDR3 is made up of 17 amino acids. In germline, CDR1 is MDHEN, CDR2 SYDVKM. Here the CDR3 reads CASSHQEGAKGADTQYF. The CDR3 region has the DNA TGTGCCAGCAGCCATCAGGAGGGGGCTAAGGGCGCAGATACGCAGTATTTT.

This chain joins TRBV7-2 and TRBJ2-7; D might be TRBD1 or TRBD2, each matching 5 bases. This CDR3 has 14 amino acids. V was trimmed by 5 bases and J by 3 bases, leaving 14 bases between them. Germline CDR1 is SGHTA and CDR2 is FQGNSA. CDR3 nucleotides: TGTGCCAGCAGCGTCCACCGGGACCTCTACGAGCAGTACTTC. Amino acids: CASSVHRDLYEQYF.

The rearrangement uses TRBV28 and TRBJ2-7; no definite D call. V lost 5 bases to trimming and J lost 5 bases, with 22 bases between them. Germline values: CDR1 MDHEN, CDR2 SYDVKM. This CDR3 comprises 16 residues. In nucleotides, the CDR3 is TGTGCCAGCAGTCCCAGGACCTTCTCTCTCTTCCACGAGCAGTACTTC. It specifies CASSPRTFSLFHEQYF.

This clone was seen once. The rearrangement links TRBV29-1 to TRBJ1-1, with 10 bases fitting TRBD1. Germline CDR1 reads SQVTM; CDR2 reads ANQGSEA. The J segment lost 0 bases and the V segment lost 6 bases, leaving 7 bases of the junction unmatched. The CDR3 has 15 residues. The CDR3 coding sequence is TGCAGCGTCGCCGGGACAGGGGCGGTGAACACTGAAGCTTTCTTT. It codes for CSVAGTGAVNTEAFF.